Presented here are 21 T cell receptor beta chains from one specimen sequenced in a study of blood T cell repertoires in COVID-19. Assay used: immunoSEQ multiplex PCR; TCRdb lists only in-frame clones, some missing. This sample has around 170,000 clones; about 81% occur once, and the top ten carry 10% to 15%. The sample was peripheral blood. The receptors shown here come from a woman of 80 years or more with COVID-19, enrolled during active disease.

This clone was counted many times. Other DNA sequences in this sample translate to the same CDR3. This chain joins TRBV27 and TRBJ1-1; D is unresolved. Between the trimmed V and J ends, which lost 2 bases and 0 bases, there was a span of 7 bases. CDR3 length: 14 amino acids. Germline lookup yields CDR1 MNHEY and CDR2 SMNVEV (reference sequence). CDR3 sequence reads: CASSLNGMNTEAFF. In nucleotides, the CDR3 is TGTGCCAGCAGTTTAAACGGGATGAACACTGAAGCTTTCTTT.

This clone occurred a few times. The chain has TRBV5-4 and TRBJ2-7; a weak D match, TRBD1 (5 bases). Trimming pared 4 bases from V and 4 bases from J, leaving 18 bases between. Per the germline V gene, CDR1 is SGHNT and CDR2 is YYREEE (reference sequence). The CDR3 is 15 residues long. Here the CDR3 reads CASSPTRQGNYEQYF. In nucleotides, the CDR3 is TGTGCCAGCAGCCCTACGAGGCAGGGTAATTACGAGCAGTACTTC.

The V and J genes are TRBV4-2 and TRBJ2-2; maybe TRBD2 (5 bases). This CDR3 comprises 14 residues. Looked up from germline, CDR1 is LGHNA and CDR2 is YNFKEQ. Trimming stripped 5 bases from V and 5 bases from J, with 12 bases between. CDR3 amino acids: CASSFASGTGELFF. The CDR3 DNA sequence: TGTGCCAGCAGCTTCGCGTCGGGGACCGGGGAGCTGTTTTTT.

V gene TRBV7-6 combines with J gene TRBJ2-6; 7 bases line up with TRBD2. V gave up 1 base and J gave up 1 base; unmatched junction bases: 4. CDR1 is SGHVS, CDR2 FNYEAQ, per germline. The CDR3 is 17 residues long. The CDR3 region is CASSLESGVSGANVLTF. In DNA, the CDR3 is TGTGCCAGCAGCTTAGAAAGCGGGGTGTCTGGGGCCAACGTCCTGACTTTC. Using reference TRBV7-6 and TRBJ2-6 for the parts outside the CDR3, the full variable domain is GAGVSQSPRYKVTKRGQDVALRCDPISGHVSLYWYRQALGQGPEFLTYFNYEAQQDKSGLPNDRFSAERPEGSISTLTIQRTEQRDSAMYRCASSLESGVSGANVLTFGAGSRLTVL.

This rearrangement joins TRBV2 to TRBJ2-7; 8 bases line up with TRBD1. The CDR3 is 21 amino acids. V gave up 3 bases and J gave up 0 bases; unmatched junction bases: 22. Per germline, CDR1 SNHLY and CDR2 FYNNEI. The CDR3 loop reads CASSEASGTGVSTLSSYEQYF. CDR3 coding DNA: TGTGCCAGCAGTGAGGCCTCCGGGACAGGAGTTTCCACCCTTAGCTCCTACGAGCAGTACTTC.

This chain uses TRBV5-6 with TRBJ2-6; possibly TRBD1 for D (5 bases). Germline V gene lookup returns CDR1 SGHDT and CDR2 YYEEEE. The CDR3 length is 14 residues. V shed 2 bases and J shed 9 bases, with 12 bases lying between them. The CDR3 DNA reads as TGTGCCAGCAGCTTCCCAGGGAAGCTCAACGTCCTGACTTTC. Residues: CASSFPGKLNVLTF.

The chain combines TRBV4-3 with TRBJ1-6, with D unresolved. The CDR3 has 16 residues. V was trimmed by 0 bases and J by 0 bases, leaving 6 bases between them. Germline CDR1 is LGHNA and CDR2 is YSLEER. For the CDR3, the DNA is TGCGCCAGCAGCCAAGATGCAGACTCCTATAATTCACCCCTCCACTTT. The encoded protein is CASSQDADSYNSPLHF.

The chain links TRBV10-3 to TRBJ1-2; D is unclear. Germline V CDR1 and CDR2: ENHRY, SYGVKD. V was cut by 3 bases and J by 5 bases, with 7 bases left in between. The CDR3 is 12 residues long. The CDR3 DNA follows: TGTGCCATCAGTGAAGGACTTTATGGCTACACCTTC. It encodes CAISEGLYGYTF.

V gene TRBV28 combines with J gene TRBJ1-1; tentatively, D is TRBD1 (6 bases). Trimming stripped 2 bases from V and 7 bases from J, with 17 bases between. This CDR3 comprises 15 residues. CDR1 is MDHEN, CDR2 SYDVKM, per germline. CDR3: CASSLGGSGGGEAFF. CDR3 DNA sequence: TGTGCCAGCAGTTTAGGAGGGTCGGGGGGCGGTGAAGCTTTCTTT.

The chain recombines TRBV6-2 or TRBV6-3 with TRBJ1-1; D gene uncertain. V was cut by 4 bases and J by 0 bases, with 9 bases left in between. This CDR3 contains 14 residues. Germline assignment: CDR1 MNHEY and CDR2 SVGEGT. CDR3 nucleotides: TGTGCCAGCAGTTCGAGAGGGTTGAACACTGAAGCTTTCTTT. Encoded protein: CASSSRGLNTEAFF.

This clone was observed a few times. This chain links TRBV5-1 with TRBJ2-3; 9 nucleotides agree with TRBD2. The germline V gene encodes CDR1 SGHRS and CDR2 YFSETQ. Trimming at V came to 0 bases and at J to 4 bases, leaving 3 bases not matched to a gene. The CDR3 spans 15 residues. The CDR3 loop reads CASSLELAGSDTQYF. Written as DNA, the CDR3 is TGCGCCAGCAGCTTGGAGCTAGCGGGATCAGATACGCAGTATTTT.

This chain connects TRBV5-4 to TRBJ2-7; maybe TRBD2 (5 bases). The CDR3 contains 13 residues. Trimming took 1 base from V and 5 from J, leaving 10 bases between them. CDR1 is SGHNT and CDR2 is YYREEE in the germline V gene (reference sequence). CDR3 region: CASSLRGLDEQYF. In nucleotides, the CDR3 is TGTGCCAGCAGCTTGCGGGGTCTAGACGAGCAGTACTTC.

The chain joins TRBV19 to TRBJ1-2, with D unclear. Germline V CDR1 and CDR2: LNHDA, SQIVND (reference sequence). Trimming took off 3 bases at V and 2 bases at J, with 7 bases between the two ends. The CDR3 runs to 13 residues. The CDR3 DNA reads TGTGCCAGTAGTATGAGTAAAAACTATGGCTACACCTTC. This codes for CASSMSKNYGYTF.

The chain has TRBV6-5 and TRBJ2-2, with TRBD1 identical over 8 bases. Per the germline V gene, CDR1 is MNHEY and CDR2 is SVGAGI. This CDR3 region has 14 residues. V lost 6 bases to trimming and J lost 6 bases; unmatched junction nucleotides: 6. CDR3 residues: CASRTYRGAGELFF. CDR3 DNA sequence: TGTGCCAGCAGGACCTACAGGGGGGCCGGGGAGCTGTTTTTT.

The chain employs TRBV6-4 and TRBJ2-2, with 12 nucleotides matching TRBD2. V lost 6 bases to trimming and J lost 4 bases; unmatched junction nucleotides: 3. The CDR3 contains 15 residues. CDR1 MRHNA and CDR2 SNTAGT come from the germline V gene. The CDR3 DNA reads as TGTGCCAGCAGGCTAGCGGGGGGGAGCACCGGGGAGCTGTTTTTT. Residues: CASRLAGGSTGELFF.

J is TRBJ1-2 and V is TRBV7-2; tentative D call: TRBD1 (6 bases). The CDR3 runs 14 residues. The ends were cut back, 4 bases at V and 5 bases at J, with 14 bases in the middle. CDR1 is SGHTA and CDR2 is FQGNSA in the germline V gene. CDR3 in DNA: TGTGCCAGCAGCTCGGGGGGGGCGCGATATGGCTACACCTTC. This encodes CASSSGGARYGYTF.

The rearrangement links TRBV27 to TRBJ2-3; the match to TRBD1 covers 10 bases. Germline V gene lookup returns CDR1 MNHEY and CDR2 SMNVEV (reference sequence). The CDR3 consists of 15 residues. J was trimmed by 4 bases and V by 5 bases; bases with no gene match: 6. The CDR3 loop reads CASSQDRGPSDTQYF. Here the CDR3 DNA reads TGTGCCAGCAGTCAAGACAGGGGGCCTTCAGATACGCAGTATTTT.

The chain joins TRBV19 to TRBJ1-6, with D tentatively TRBD1 (6 bases). The CDR3 length is 13 residues. V was clipped by 6 bases and J by 8 bases, with 11 bases between them. Germline V gene data show CDR1 as LNHDA and CDR2 as SQIVND (reference sequence). CDR3 loop: CASRDNRDSPLHF. The CDR3 DNA reads as TGTGCCAGTAGAGACAACAGGGATTCACCCCTCCACTTT.

The chain employs TRBV19 and TRBJ1-3, with no clear D. The CDR3 length is 15 residues. Germline assignment: CDR1 LNHDA and CDR2 SQIVND (reference sequence). V gave up 6 bases and J gave up 0 bases, with 12 bases separating them. The CDR3, as DNA: TGTGCCAGTAGCCTACAGTTCTCCTCTGGAAACACCATATATTTT. As protein: CASSLQFSSGNTIYF.

This chain uses TRBV11-3 with TRBJ2-1, with 9 bases identical to TRBD1. This CDR3 is built from 14 residues. Germline loops: CDR1 SGHNT, CDR2 YENEEA. J gave up 7 bases and V 2 bases, and 3 bases lay outside the gene matches. Here the CDR3 DNA reads TGTGCCAGCAGCTTACGGACAGGGGAAAATGAGCAGTTCTTC. This sequence encodes CASSLRTGENEQFF.

This clone was observed once. This sequence joins TRBV19 and TRBJ2-4; 7 nucleotides align to TRBD1. V dropped 4 bases and J dropped 6; count of bases not matched to a gene: 3. This CDR3 is built from 13 residues. The germline V gene encodes CDR1 LNHDA and CDR2 SQIVND (reference sequence). As DNA, the CDR3 is TGTGCCAGTAGTAGCTGGACAGGAAACATTCAGTACTTC. This sequence encodes CASSSWTGNIQYF.